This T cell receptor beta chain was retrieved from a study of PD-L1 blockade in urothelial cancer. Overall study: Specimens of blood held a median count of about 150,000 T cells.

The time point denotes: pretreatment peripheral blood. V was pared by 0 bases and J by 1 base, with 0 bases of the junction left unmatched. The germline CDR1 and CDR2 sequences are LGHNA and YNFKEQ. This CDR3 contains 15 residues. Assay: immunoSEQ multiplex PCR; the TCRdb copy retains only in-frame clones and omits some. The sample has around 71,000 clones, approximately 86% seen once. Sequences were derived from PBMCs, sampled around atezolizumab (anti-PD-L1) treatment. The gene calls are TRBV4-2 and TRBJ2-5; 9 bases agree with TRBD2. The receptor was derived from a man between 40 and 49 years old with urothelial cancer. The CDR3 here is CASSQEREGQETQYF. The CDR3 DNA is TGTGCCAGCAGCCAAGAGCGGGAGGGCCAAGAGACCCAGTACTTC.